Each of the 25 T cell receptor beta chains below was sequenced from the same sample in a study of T cell repertoires in cytomegalovirus infection. In TCRdb, the reads were re-called with MiXCR into one record per CDR3 protein. The sample has 510,000 or so distinct CDR3 sequences, 26% seen once. The sample taken for sequencing was PBMCs. These receptors all come from a human donor in good health (CMV status not recorded). Some clones in this sample may be carry-over from other donors' samples.

In this sample, this clonotype turned up many times. This sequence joins TRBV7-2 and TRBJ2-1; the D is unclear. Germline lookup yields CDR1 SGHTA and CDR2 FQGNSA. This CDR3 contains 13 residues. Between the trimmed V and J ends, which lost 4 bases and 5 bases, there was a span of 9 bases. CDR3: CASSSNNNNEQFF. DNA of the CDR3: TGTGCCAGCAGCTCAAACAACAACAATGAGCAGTTCTTC.

The chain couples TRBV2 to TRBJ2-3; perhaps D is TRBD1 or TRBD2 (5 bases each). CDR1 is SNHLY and CDR2 is FYNNEI in the germline V gene. Trimming took off 6 bases at V and 5 bases at J, with 9 bases between the two ends. The CDR3 spans 12 residues. The CDR3 region has the DNA TGTGCCAGCAGGGGGGACCTAGATACGCAGTATTTT. Encoded protein: CASRGDLDTQYF.

V and J are TRBV12-3 or TRBV12-4 and TRBJ2-5; D might be TRBD2 (6 bases). The CDR3 is 18 residues long. Trimming took off 7 bases at V and 0 bases at J, with 24 bases between the two ends. CDR3 residues: CASNPLAPERAYQETQYF. Here the CDR3 DNA reads TGTGCCAGCAATCCTTTGGCCCCTGAGCGGGCATACCAAGAGACCCAGTACTTC.

This clonotype appeared once. The chain couples TRBV24-1 to TRBJ2-5, with 9 bases aligning to TRBD1. The V segment lost 5 bases and the J segment 3 bases; nucleotides outside the gene matches: 3. CDR3 size: 14 residues. Germline V lookup: CDR1 KGHDR, CDR2 SFDVKD. In DNA, the CDR3 is TGTGCCACCAGTGGATGGACAGGGGAAGAGACCCAGTACTTC. As protein: CATSGWTGEETQYF.

In the case of this clonotype: With a much larger clone just one base away, this may be a read error. The rearrangement uses TRBV7-2 and TRBJ2-3, with D possibly called TRBD1 or TRBD2 (5 bases each). V was trimmed by 2 bases and J by 3 bases, leaving 15 bases between them. Germline values: CDR1 SGHTA, CDR2 FQGNSA. CDR3 length: 16 amino acids. CDR3 sequence reads: CASSLRLTGRTDTQYF. CDR3 DNA: TGTGCCAGCAGCTTACGTCTAACGGGACGAACAGATACGCAGTATTTT.

CDR3 nucleotide sequence: TGTGCCAGCAGCTTGACAGGGGTCTCTGAAGCTTTCTTT. Amino acid sequence: CASSLTGVSEAFF. V usage is TRBV7-3 and J usage is TRBJ1-1, with TRBD1 identical over 8 bases. The CDR3 spans 13 residues. The germline V gene has CDR1 SGHTA and CDR2 FQGTGA. V shed 3 bases, J shed 6 bases, and the junction held 3 bases outside the gene matches.

The chain joins TRBV30 to TRBJ1-1; D ambiguous. Germline-derived CDR1 and CDR2 are GTSNPN and SVGIG (reference sequence). CDR3 length equals 15 residues. V was cut by 3 bases and J by 0 bases, with 14 bases left in between. CDR3 in DNA: TGTGCCTGGAGGCGGGCAGAATCCATGAACACTGAAGCTTTCTTT. Protein product: CAWRRAESMNTEAFF. The full variable domain, in which reference TRBV30 and TRBJ1-1 provide the parts outside the CDR3, is SQTIHQWPATLVQPVGSPLSLECTVEGTSNPNLYWYRQAAGRGLQLLFYSVGIGQISSEVPQNLSASRPQDRQFILSSKKLLLSDSGFYLCAWRRAESMNTEAFFGQGTRLTVV.

This chain uses TRBV7-2 with TRBJ2-1; no clear D gene. CDR3 length equals 14 residues. The germline gives CDR1 SGHTA, CDR2 FQGNSA. Trimming cost V 5 bases and J 10 bases, with 18 bases left between them. CDR3 residues: CASSVISPIFEQFF. The CDR3 nucleotides are TGTGCCAGCAGCGTCATAAGCCCGATTTTCGAGCAGTTCTTC.

At least ten counts were recorded for this clonotype. This sequence joins TRBV7-9 and TRBJ2-7; TRBD2 aligns across 9 bases. The CDR3 consists of 15 residues. Germline values: CDR1 SEHNR, CDR2 FQNEAQ (reference sequence). V was pared by 5 bases and J by 3 bases, with 8 bases of the junction left unmatched. CDR3 sequence: CASSHRGGGVYEQYV. CDR3 in DNA: TGTGCCAGCAGCCATCGTGGCGGGGGGGTCTACGAGCAGTACGTC.

The rearrangement links TRBV6-2 or TRBV6-3 to TRBJ2-2; no reliable D call. V lost 8 bases and J lost 4, with 11 bases in between. The CDR3 sequence is 13 residues long. In germline, CDR1 is MNHEY, CDR2 SVGEGT. In nucleotides, the CDR3 is TGTGCCAGCGGGCGGCGGTCCACCGGGGAGCTGTTTTTT. Residues: CASGRRSTGELFF.

The V and J genes are TRBV14 and TRBJ1-6; tentative D call: TRBD1 (5 bases). From germline, CDR1 is SGHDN and CDR2 FVKESK. The CDR3 is 16 amino acids. Trimming removed 3 bases at V and 6 bases at J, with 15 bases between. The CDR3 loop is CASSQDGTVSNSPLHF. The DNA of the CDR3 is TGTGCCAGCAGCCAGGACGGGACGGTCTCTAATTCACCCCTCCACTTT.

The V gene is TRBV7-8, the J gene TRBJ2-5, with D possibly called TRBD1 or TRBD2 (5 bases each). Trimming cost V 5 bases and J 5 bases, with 15 bases left between them. The V gene's germline CDR1 is SGHVS and CDR2 FQNEAQ. The CDR3 is made up of 14 amino acids. The CDR3 nucleotides are TGTGCCAGCAGCCCCCGGGACGGTCGGGAGACCCAGTACTTC. It is translated as CASSPRDGRETQYF.

The V call is TRBV11-2, the J call TRBJ2-1, with 13 bases lining up with TRBD2. V shed 5 bases and J 12 bases; nucleotides not matched to a gene: 7. This CDR3 has 14 residues. Germline V gives CDR1 SGHAT, CDR2 FQNNGV. The CDR3 coding sequence is TGTGCCAGCAGCCGCACTAGCGGGAGGGCCGTGCAGTTCTTC. As protein: CASSRTSGRAVQFF.

This clonotype has a count of ten or more. V usage is TRBV12-3 or TRBV12-4 and J usage is TRBJ1-2, with D possibly matching TRBD1 (5 bases). The CDR3 totals 12 residues. Trimming took 6 bases from V and 4 from J, leaving 9 bases between them. The CDR3 reads CASRGRAYGYTF. The CDR3, as DNA: TGTGCCAGCAGGGGACGGGCCTATGGCTACACCTTC.

This chain connects TRBV4-3 to TRBJ1-2, with a possible D match to TRBD1 (5 bases). V shed 2 bases and J shed 2 bases, with 9 bases lying between them. From germline, CDR1 is LGHNA and CDR2 YSLEER. The CDR3 runs to 14 residues. In DNA form, the CDR3 reads TGCGCCAGCAGCCAATCGGGGGAGAACTATGGCTACACCTTC. Translated: CASSQSGENYGYTF.

The CDR3 spells CSARLISSYNEQFF. The CDR3, as DNA: TGCAGTGCTAGACTTATCAGCTCCTACAATGAGCAGTTCTTC. The chain employs TRBV20-1 and TRBJ2-1; D is unresolved. V was shortened by 2 bases and J by 0 bases, with 8 bases between the two germline ends. This CDR3 has 14 residues. Germline V gives CDR1 DFQATT, CDR2 SNEGSKA (reference sequence).

In nucleotides, the CDR3 is TGTGCCAGCAGCTCCGCACCGGGACAGGGGTCGACTAATGAAAAACTGTTTTTT. Translating it yields CASSSAPGQGSTNEKLFF. This chain joins TRBV7-6 and TRBJ1-4; 10 nucleotides align to TRBD1. J gave up 2 bases and V 4 bases, and 10 bases lay outside the gene matches. Germline lookup yields CDR1 SGHVS and CDR2 FNYEAQ. The CDR3 contains 18 residues.

This clonotype occurred a few times. CDR3 amino acids: CASSPQGYGNQPQHF. CDR3 in DNA: TGTGCCAGTAGCCCTCAGGGTTACGGCAATCAGCCCCAGCATTTT. The gene calls are TRBV19 and TRBJ1-5; D might be TRBD1 (5 bases). The CDR3 has 15 residues. Trimming pared 6 bases from V and 2 bases from J, leaving 14 bases between. Germline-derived CDR1 and CDR2 are LNHDA and SQIVND (reference sequence).

This clonotype was observed a few times. The V and J genes are TRBV6-6 and TRBJ2-1, with D maybe TRBD1 (5 bases). Trimming pared 0 bases from V and 5 bases from J, leaving 14 bases between. The CDR3 totals 16 residues. Germline loops: CDR1 MNHNY, CDR2 SVGAGI (reference sequence). The CDR3 DNA reads as TGTGCCAGCAGTTACTCGGGGCCACCAATTAACAATGAGCAGTTCTTC. The encoded protein is CASSYSGPPINNEQFF.

V and J are TRBV6-2 or TRBV6-3 and TRBJ1-5; weak D call: TRBD1 (5 bases). This CDR3 region has 14 residues. Looked up from germline, CDR1 is MNHEY and CDR2 is SVGEGT. V was cut by 5 bases and J by 0 bases, with 8 bases left in between. The CDR3: CASSKDSSNQPQHF. CDR3 DNA: TGTGCCAGCAGTAAAGACAGTAGCAATCAGCCCCAGCATTTT.

The V call is TRBV28, the J call TRBJ2-3; 8 bases line up with TRBD2. Per germline, CDR1 MDHEN and CDR2 SYDVKM. V shed 6 bases and J 5 bases; nucleotides not matched to a gene: 13. CDR3 length equals 16 residues. The DNA for the CDR3 is TGTGCCAGCAGGGGGGCAAGCGGGAGATTGTTAGATACGCAGTATTTT. Protein product: CASRGASGRLLDTQYF.

V is TRBV6-2 or TRBV6-3 and J is TRBJ2-6; 7 bases agree with TRBD1. The length of the CDR3 is 15 residues. Unmatched junction bases numbered 4, after V lost 6 bases and J lost 2 bases. CDR1 and CDR2 (germline): MNHEY, SVGEGT. The CDR3 DNA reads TGTGCCAGCAGGGGTACAGGGGCTGGGGCCAACGTCCTGACTTTC. Encoded protein: CASRGTGAGANVLTF.

This clonotype was counted only a few times. The chain joins TRBV10-2 to TRBJ2-7; no clear D gene. Germline V CDR1 and CDR2: WSHSY, SAAADI. The V gene lost 6 bases and the J gene lost 7 bases, with 19 bases spanning the gap. The CDR3 sequence is 14 residues long. The CDR3 loop reads CASRSSGTVGEQYF. CDR3 coding DNA: TGCGCCAGCAGGTCCAGTGGCACGGTAGGGGAGCAGTACTTC.

The table lists this clonotype with many counts. This chain connects TRBV7-2 to TRBJ1-1; D may be TRBD1 (6 bases). CDR3 length: 13 residues. Trimming took 5 bases from V and 7 from J, leaving 14 bases between them. Germline values: CDR1 SGHTA, CDR2 FQGNSA. The CDR3 DNA reads as TGTGCCAGCAGCACCCAGGGGAATGGTGAAGCTTTCTTT. Encoded protein: CASSTQGNGEAFF.

This chain connects TRBV7-9 to TRBJ2-7; D gene unclear. Germline lookup yields CDR1 SEHNR and CDR2 FQNEAQ (reference sequence). The CDR3 has 13 residues. V lost 5 bases to trimming and J lost 2 bases, with 10 bases between them. For the CDR3, the DNA is TGTGCCAGCAGCCCCGGACCAACCTACGAGCAGTACGTC. It specifies CASSPGPTYEQYV.